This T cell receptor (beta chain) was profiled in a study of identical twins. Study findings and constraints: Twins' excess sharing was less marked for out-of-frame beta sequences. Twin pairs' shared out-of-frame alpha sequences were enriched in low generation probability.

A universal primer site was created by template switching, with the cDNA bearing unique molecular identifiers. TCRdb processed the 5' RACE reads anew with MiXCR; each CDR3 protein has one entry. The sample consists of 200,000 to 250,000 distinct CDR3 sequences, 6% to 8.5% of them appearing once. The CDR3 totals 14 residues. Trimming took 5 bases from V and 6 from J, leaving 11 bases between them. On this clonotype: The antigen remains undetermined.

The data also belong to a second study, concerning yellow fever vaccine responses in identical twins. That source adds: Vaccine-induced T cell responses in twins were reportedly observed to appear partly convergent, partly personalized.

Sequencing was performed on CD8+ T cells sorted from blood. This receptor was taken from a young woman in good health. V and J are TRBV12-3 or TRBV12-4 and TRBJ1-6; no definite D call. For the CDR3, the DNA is TGTGCCAGCAGTCCAGAGAGGGTTAATTCACCCCTCCACTTT. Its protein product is CASSPERVNSPLHF.